This T cell receptor beta chain was retrieved from a study of blood T cell repertoires in COVID-19. Across the study: The United States, Italy and Spain provided the acute and convalescent COVID-19 samples. In each case, the material was cDNA or gDNA derived from T cells, B-cell-depleted T cells, or PBMCs.

The CDR3 spans 16 residues. CDR1 is KGHDR and CDR2 is SFDVKD in the germline V gene. Trimming at V came to 5 bases and at J to 7 bases, leaving 9 bases not matched to a gene. Methods used by the authors: Estimation of nucleated cell counts was performed using reference gene primer amplification. Data came from immunoSEQ multiplex PCR; TCRdb stores just in-frame clones and leaves some out. D and trimming were read from the DNA, whereas the V and J calls and clone size are those reported in that table. The top ten clones hold less than 4% of a sample with fewer than 120,000 clones, more than 75% of them seen once.

Material: peripheral blood. This receptor was obtained from a woman aged 50 to 60 with acute or convalescent COVID-19. The V and J genes are TRBV24-1 and TRBJ2-1; the match to TRBD2 covers 11 bases. CDR3 region: CATSAELAGEENEQFF. The CDR3 DNA is TGTGCCACCAGTGCTGAACTAGCGGGAGAAGAGAATGAGCAGTTCTTC.